A single sample gave rise to the 25 T cell receptor beta chains below, sequenced in a study of a mutant IDH1 vaccine in newly diagnosed glioma. Their specific antigens are unknown. The time point is: week 47, end of study. Vaccinated patients received 300 ug of mutant IDH1 20-mer peptide per dose, with topical imiquimod. The assay was immunoSEQ multiplex PCR, and TCRdb's table has in-frame clones only and misses some. Of roughly 11,000 clones listed, around 81% are singletons. The material was PBMCs, obtained from a glioma patient whose treatment included an IDH1 peptide vaccine. Receptor source: a young man with glioma.

This chain connects TRBV4-1 to TRBJ1-1; TRBD1 matches 7 bases. Germline CDR1 and CDR2: MGHRA and YSYEKL. The V gene end was trimmed by 7 bases and the J gene end by 5 bases; junction bases not matched to a gene: 22. The CDR3 totals 18 residues. This CDR3 reads CASNPKWGGGGIGTEAFF. The CDR3 DNA follows: TGCGCCAGCAACCCGAAATGGGGAGGGGGCGGAATAGGAACTGAAGCTTTCTTT.

The chain links TRBV5-6 to TRBJ1-3; D may be TRBD1 (5 bases). Germline V lookup: CDR1 SGHDT, CDR2 YYEEEE. The CDR3 runs to 16 residues. Trimming cost V 0 bases and J 7 bases, with 17 bases left between them. CDR3 DNA sequence: TGTGCCAGCAGCTTGGACGGGGCAGGGATGGGGAACACCATATATTTT. Translating gives CASSLDGAGMGNTIYF.

The genes are TRBV12-5 and TRBJ2-5; D may be TRBD1 (6 bases). The CDR3 is made up of 15 amino acids. Germline lookup yields CDR1 LGHNT and CDR2 FRNRAP. Trimming removed 5 bases from V and 4 bases from J, with 17 bases in between. In DNA form, the CDR3 reads TGTGCTAGTGGTCCTCTAGGAGTAGGGGGAGAGACCCAGTACTTC. This translates into CASGPLGVGGETQYF.

The V and J genes are TRBV27 and TRBJ1-1; a possible D gene is TRBD1 (5 bases). This CDR3 contains 11 residues. Germline loops: CDR1 MNHEY, CDR2 SMNVEV (reference sequence). V lost 5 bases to trimming and J lost 5 bases, with 6 bases between them. The CDR3 protein is CASSRGTEAFF. DNA for the CDR3: TGTGCCAGCAGTCGGGGGACTGAAGCTTTCTTT.

The chain carries TRBV18 and TRBJ1-5; unclear D gene. The length of the CDR3 is 12 residues. Germline lookup yields CDR1 KGHSH and CDR2 LQKENI. Trimming removed 6 bases from V and 6 bases from J, with 9 bases in between. CDR3 sequence reads: CASSAGRQPQHF. The CDR3 nucleotides are TGTGCCAGCTCGGCGGGCCGTCAGCCCCAGCATTTT.

The V call is TRBV19, the J call TRBJ1-1, with D hard to call. This CDR3 comprises 15 residues. V lost 5 bases to trimming and J lost 0 bases, with 13 bases between them. Germline values: CDR1 LNHDA, CDR2 SQIVND (reference sequence). CDR3 sequence: CASSPPRAMNTEAFF. Here the CDR3 DNA reads TGTGCCAGTAGTCCCCCCCGCGCGATGAACACTGAAGCTTTCTTT.

The chain uses TRBV12-5 and TRBJ2-7, with D unclear. CDR1 LGHNT and CDR2 FRNRAP come from the germline V gene. The V end lost 0 bases, the J end lost 3 bases, and 12 bases lay between the germline ends. There are 15 residues in the CDR3. The DNA of the CDR3 is TGTGCTAGTGGTTTGGTAATAGGATTGGACTACGAGCAGTACTTC. This translates into CASGLVIGLDYEQYF.

By share, this clone ranks as large. V and J are TRBV5-6 and TRBJ2-7, with D possibly TRBD2 on 6 matching bases. The germline V and J ends were trimmed by 3 bases and 2 bases, with 12 bases remaining between them. This CDR3 is 14 amino acids long. Germline CDR1 and CDR2: SGHDT and YYEEEE. The CDR3 sequence: CASSSEGSPYEQYF. The CDR3 DNA sequence: TGTGCCAGCAGCTCGGAGGGTAGTCCCTACGAGCAGTACTTC.

The gene calls are TRBV6-5 and TRBJ1-2, with 7 bases matching TRBD1. CDR1 MNHEY and CDR2 SVGAGI come from the germline V gene. CDR3 size: 14 residues. V dropped 5 bases and J dropped 8; count of bases not matched to a gene: 11. The DNA for the CDR3 is TGTGCCAGCAGTCAATTTCCAGGGGGGCGAGGCTACACCTTC. Amino acid sequence: CASSQFPGGRGYTF.

The V gene is TRBV27, the J gene TRBJ1-2, with D perhaps TRBD1 (5 bases). Germline V gene data show CDR1 as MNHEY and CDR2 as SMNVEV (reference sequence). V gave up 3 bases and J gave up 0 bases, with 11 bases separating them. This CDR3 contains 15 residues. CDR3 protein: CASSFKDTPNYGYTF. DNA for the CDR3: TGTGCCAGCAGTTTCAAGGACACCCCTAACTATGGCTACACCTTC.

This clone was detected only once. The chain carries TRBV29-1 and TRBJ1-2; D remains ambiguous. Trimming removed 0 bases from V and 5 bases from J, with 16 bases in between. The germline CDR1 and CDR2 sequences are SQVTM and ANQGSEA. The CDR3 runs to 15 residues. The CDR3 sequence is CSVEDPSLGPYGYTF. The CDR3 DNA reads as TGCAGCGTTGAAGATCCCTCCCTAGGGCCTTATGGCTACACCTTC.

This clone was observed a single time. The chain uses TRBV5-8 and TRBJ1-5; no reliable D call. Germline CDR1 SGHTS, CDR2 YDEGEE. CDR3 length: 14 residues. V dropped 0 bases and J dropped 5 bases, with 9 bases sitting between them. The CDR3 spells CASSLGGLYQPQHF. The DNA of the CDR3 is TGTGCCAGCAGCTTGGGAGGACTTTATCAGCCCCAGCATTTT.

This rearrangement joins TRBV29-1 to TRBJ2-7; possibly TRBD1 for D (5 bases). Trimming cost V 1 base and J 5 bases, with 15 bases left between them. CDR1 is SQVTM and CDR2 is ANQGSEA in the germline V gene. This CDR3 has 14 residues. In DNA, the CDR3 is TGCAGCGTTGAAGGGGGAAAGGGCAGGGACGAGCAGTACTTC. Translating it yields CSVEGGKGRDEQYF.

This chain connects TRBV27 to TRBJ1-4; tentative D call: TRBD1 (5 bases). Per the germline V gene, CDR1 is MNHEY and CDR2 is SMNVEV (reference sequence). Trimming stripped 0 bases from V and 7 bases from J, with 12 bases between. This CDR3 region has 15 residues. The CDR3 nucleotides read TGTGCCAGCAGTTTATCTTGGCTGAGGGGTGAAAAACTGTTTTTT. Translation gives CASSLSWLRGEKLFF.

This clone was counted a few times. The chain uses TRBV27 and TRBJ2-7; D is perhaps TRBD2 (5 bases). This CDR3 region has 13 residues. The V end was cut by 6 bases, the J end by 6 bases, with 15 bases between. Germline loops: CDR1 MNHEY, CDR2 SMNVEV (reference sequence). The CDR3 coding sequence is TGTGCCAGCAGGGGCCGCGGTCGGGGCGAGCAGTACTTC. Translating it yields CASRGRGRGEQYF.

J is TRBJ1-1 and V is TRBV5-6; the D is unclear. Trimming took off 1 base at V and 4 bases at J, with 8 bases between the two ends. This CDR3 region has 13 residues. The germline V gene encodes CDR1 SGHDT and CDR2 YYEEEE. The CDR3 region is CASSLPRGTEAFF. In nucleotides, the CDR3 is TGTGCCAGCAGCTTGCCTCGGGGCACTGAAGCTTTCTTT.

J is TRBJ2-1 and V is TRBV2; a weak D match, TRBD2 (5 bases). The germline gives CDR1 SNHLY, CDR2 FYNNEI. V was trimmed by 6 bases and J by 9 bases, leaving 12 bases between them. The CDR3 sequence is 12 residues long. CDR3 bases: TGTGCCAGCAGGATCACTAGAACTGAGCAGTTCTTC. It specifies CASRITRTEQFF.

This chain connects TRBV15 to TRBJ2-3, with D tentatively TRBD2 (5 bases). CDR1 is LNHNV, CDR2 YYDKDF, per germline (reference sequence). The CDR3 extends over 13 amino acids. Trimming cost V 8 bases and J 7 bases, with 16 bases left between them. In DNA form, the CDR3 reads TGTGCCACCGCGAGGGAGCTGTTATATACGCAGTATTTT. Translated: CATARELLYTQYF.

The V call is TRBV6-1, the J call TRBJ1-5; D may be TRBD1 (5 bases). Germline V lookup: CDR1 MNHNS, CDR2 SASEGT. The germline V and J ends were trimmed by 4 bases and 7 bases, with 17 bases remaining between them. The CDR3 spans 15 residues. The CDR3: CASSAVGVIGQPQHF. The CDR3 DNA sequence: TGTGCCAGCAGTGCAGTAGGGGTGATCGGACAGCCCCAGCATTTT.

V gene TRBV11-2 combines with J gene TRBJ2-2; D is unresolved. CDR3 length: 16 amino acids. Germline V gene data show CDR1 as SGHAT and CDR2 as FQNNGV. V shed 3 bases and J shed 6 bases, with 17 bases lying between them. For the CDR3, the DNA is TGTGCCAGCAGCTTCTCACCCCTTGGAAGGTCCGGGGAGCTGTTTTTT. Protein sequence: CASSFSPLGRSGELFF.

The chain employs TRBV9 and TRBJ1-3; no clear D gene. CDR3 size: 15 residues. CDR1 and CDR2 (germline): SGDLS, YYNGEE. With 1 base removed from V and 0 bases from J, the gap between germline ends came to 8 bases. CDR3 bases: TGTGCCAGCAGCGTAAGGTGGGGCTCTGGAAACACCATATATTTT. It translates to CASSVRWGSGNTIYF.

V and J are TRBV23-1 and TRBJ1-5, with 8 bases aligning to TRBD1. TRBV23-1 belongs to the ORF category, with a function that is uncertain. This CDR3 contains 17 residues. V gave up 6 bases and J gave up 1 base; unmatched junction bases: 11. CDR3 coding DNA: TGCGCCAGCAGGACCAAACGGAACAGGGGGAGCAATCAGCCCCAGCATTTT. Translated: CASRTKRNRGSNQPQHF.

CDR3: CASSLAMGGGNGYTF. DNA for the CDR3: TGTGCCAGCAGCTTAGCGATGGGTGGGGGTAATGGCTACACCTTC. The chain joins TRBV7-2 to TRBJ1-2; possibly TRBD1 for D (5 bases). Trimming cost V 0 bases and J 6 bases, with 14 bases left between them. The CDR3 contains 15 residues. Germline V gives CDR1 SGHTA, CDR2 FQGNSA.

There are a few counts of this clone. The rearrangement joins TRBV25-1 to TRBJ1-2; 7 bases map to TRBD1. The V gene end was trimmed by 8 bases and the J gene end by 6 bases; junction bases not matched to a gene: 6. This CDR3 is 12 amino acids long. Germline V gene lookup returns CDR1 MGHDK and CDR2 SYGVNS. CDR3 bases: TGTGCCAGCCGTACGGGACAGCATGGCTACACCTTC. Its protein product is CASRTGQHGYTF.

The gene calls are TRBV5-5 and TRBJ2-7; D call uncertain. The germline CDR1 and CDR2 sequences are SGHKS and YYEKEE (reference sequence). This CDR3 has 13 amino acids. V lost 2 bases and J lost 0, with 6 bases in between. The DNA for the CDR3 is TGTGCCAGCAGCTTTGACAACTCCTACGAGCAGTACTTC. Translating it yields CASSFDNSYEQYF.